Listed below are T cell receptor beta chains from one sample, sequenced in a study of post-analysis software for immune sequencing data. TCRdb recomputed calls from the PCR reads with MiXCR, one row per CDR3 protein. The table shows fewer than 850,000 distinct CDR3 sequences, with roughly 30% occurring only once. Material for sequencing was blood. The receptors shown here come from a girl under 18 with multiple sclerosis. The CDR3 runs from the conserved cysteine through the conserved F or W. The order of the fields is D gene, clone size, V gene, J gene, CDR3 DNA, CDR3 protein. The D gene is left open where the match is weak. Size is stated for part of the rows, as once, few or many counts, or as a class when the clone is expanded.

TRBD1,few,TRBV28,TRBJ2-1,TGTGCCAGCAGTTTGAGGGGGCTAGTCGGCAATGAGCAGTTCTTC,CASSLRGLVGNEQFF
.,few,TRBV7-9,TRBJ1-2,TGTGCCAGCAGCTTAGGGTCCCTTGGCTACACCTTC,CASSLGSLGYTF
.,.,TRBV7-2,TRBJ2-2,TGTGCCAACAGCCCCGATCGGGGGCCCGGGGAGCTGTTTTTT,CANSPDRGPGELFF
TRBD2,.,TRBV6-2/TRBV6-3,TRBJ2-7,TGTGCCAGCACTGGTGAGCGGGACTCCTACGAGCAGTACTTC,CASTGERDSYEQYF
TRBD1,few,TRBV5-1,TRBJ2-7,TGCGCCAGCAGCTTGGCAGGACAGGGCTTCGAGCAGTACTTC,CASSLAGQGFEQYF
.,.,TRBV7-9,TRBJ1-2,TGTGCCAGCAGGAAGGAACAGACAGGAGTCTATGGCTACACCTTC,CASRKEQTGVYGYTF
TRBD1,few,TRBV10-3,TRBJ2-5,TGTGCCATCAGCGGGACAGACTACCAAGAGACCCAGTACTTC,CAISGTDYQETQYF
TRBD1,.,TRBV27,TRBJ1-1,TGTGCCAGCAGTTTATCCGGGACAGGAAACACTGAAGCTTTCTTT,CASSLSGTGNTEAFF
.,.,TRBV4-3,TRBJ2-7,TGCGCCAGCAGCCAAGAGGACAAGGGGGGGAACTCCTACGAGCAGTACTTC,CASSQEDKGGNSYEQYF
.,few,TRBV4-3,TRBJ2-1,TGCGCCAGTGGCTGGGGGCCCGCTTCGAGCAATGAGCAGTTCTTC,CASGWGPASSNEQFF
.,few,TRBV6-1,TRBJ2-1,TGTGCCAGCAGTGTAACCGGGAATGAGCAGTTCTTC,CASSVTGNEQFF
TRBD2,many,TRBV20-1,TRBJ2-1,TGCAGTGCTGACCGAGGGGGTAGCGGGAGCAATGAGCAGTTCTTC,CSADRGGSGSNEQFF
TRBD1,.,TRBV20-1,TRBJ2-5,TGCAATGCTAGGGCCCACAGGGGAGAAGGAGAGACCCAGTACTTC,CNARAHRGEGETQYF
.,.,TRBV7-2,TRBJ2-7,TGTGCCAGCAGTTATCGTTGGGGCGGGGGCTTCTACGAGCAGTACTTC,CASSYRWGGGFYEQYF
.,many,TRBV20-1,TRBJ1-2,TGCAGTGCTAGAGGTGGATCCTATGGCTACACCTTC,CSARGGSYGYTF
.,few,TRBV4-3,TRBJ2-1,TGCGCCAGCAGCCCAATAGCGCCAGAGCAGTTCTTC,CASSPIAPEQFF